The 4 T cell receptor beta chains below were found in one sample sequenced in a study of T cell repertoires in cytomegalovirus infection. TCRdb independently ran MiXCR on the reads; one entry per CDR3 protein. The repertoire has nearly 450,000 distinct CDR3 sequences, 30% to 40% of them found once; the top ten carry about an eighth. The sequencing sample was made of PBMCs. The receptors shown here come from a human donor in good health (CMV status not recorded). Some clones in this sample may be carry-over from other donors' samples.

This clonotype was observed a few times. The rearrangement uses TRBV10-3 and TRBJ2-1, with D possibly being TRBD2 (6 bases). This CDR3 spans 15 amino acids. V gave up 0 bases and J gave up 3 bases, with 9 bases separating them. Per the germline V gene, CDR1 is ENHRY and CDR2 is SYGVKD. The CDR3 region is CAISESDGGYNEQFF. In DNA, the CDR3 is TGTGCCATCAGTGAGTCCGACGGGGGCTACAATGAGCAGTTCTTC.

This clonotype was detected ten times or more. The V and J genes are TRBV28 and TRBJ1-5, with D possibly being TRBD1 (6 bases). Between the trimmed V and J ends, which lost 4 bases and 7 bases, there was a span of 23 bases. The CDR3 is made up of 17 amino acids. Germline V gene data show CDR1 as MDHEN and CDR2 as SYDVKM. The CDR3 DNA reads TGTGCCAGCAGTTCACCGGCACCCGACAGGAAATACCAGCCCCAGCATTTT. Amino acids: CASSSPAPDRKYQPQHF.

A remark on this clonotype: Mismatch with germline at one junction end may stem from a read error. J is TRBJ2-1 and V is TRBV6-8, with unresolved D. The CDR3 loop spans 16 amino acids. The germline gives CDR1 MNHGY, CDR2 SAAAGT. The CDR3 nucleotides are TGTGCCAGCAGTTACTCGTCCGAGACGGCCTACAATGTGCAGTTCTTC. This translates into CASSYSSETAYNVQFF.

The J gene is TRBJ1-5, the V gene TRBV6-2 or TRBV6-3, with no clear D. V was shortened by 2 bases and J by 4 bases, with 6 bases between the two germline ends. CDR1 is MNHEY, CDR2 SVGEGT, per germline. This CDR3 is built from 13 residues. As DNA, the CDR3 is TGTGCCAGCAGTTACGGACGGAATCAGCCCCAGCATTTT. It specifies CASSYGRNQPQHF.